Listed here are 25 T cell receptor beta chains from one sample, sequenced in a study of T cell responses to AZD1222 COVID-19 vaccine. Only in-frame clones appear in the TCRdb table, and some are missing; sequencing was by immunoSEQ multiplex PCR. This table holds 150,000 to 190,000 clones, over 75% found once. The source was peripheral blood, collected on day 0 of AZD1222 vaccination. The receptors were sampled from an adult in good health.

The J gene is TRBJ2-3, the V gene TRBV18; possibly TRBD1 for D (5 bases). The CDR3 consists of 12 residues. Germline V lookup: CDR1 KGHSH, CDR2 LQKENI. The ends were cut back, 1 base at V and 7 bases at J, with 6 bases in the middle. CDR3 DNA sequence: TGTGCCAGCTCACCACAGGGGAATACGCAGTATTTT. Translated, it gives CASSPQGNTQYF.

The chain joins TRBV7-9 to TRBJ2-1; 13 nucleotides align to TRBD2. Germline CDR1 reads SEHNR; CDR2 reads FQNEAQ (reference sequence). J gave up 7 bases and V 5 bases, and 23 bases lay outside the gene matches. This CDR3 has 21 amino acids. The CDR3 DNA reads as TGTGCCAGCAGCACAGACCCGGGACTAGCGGGAAGCTTGATGTTTTGGAATGAGCAGTTCTTC. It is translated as CASSTDPGLAGSLMFWNEQFF.

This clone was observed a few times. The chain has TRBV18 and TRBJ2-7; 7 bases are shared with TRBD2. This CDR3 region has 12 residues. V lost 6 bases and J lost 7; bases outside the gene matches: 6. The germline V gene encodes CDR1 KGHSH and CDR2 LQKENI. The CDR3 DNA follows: TGTGCCAGCTCCTCAGTTAGCGGGGAGCAGTACTTC. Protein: CASSSVSGEQYF.

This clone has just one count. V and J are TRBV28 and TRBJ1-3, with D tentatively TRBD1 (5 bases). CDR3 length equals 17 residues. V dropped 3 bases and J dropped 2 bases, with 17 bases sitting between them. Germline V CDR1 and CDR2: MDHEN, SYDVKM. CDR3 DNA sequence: TGTGCCAGCAGTTTCGGTTATCTTTGGGGGGCTGGAAACACCATATATTTT. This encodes CASSFGYLWGAGNTIYF.

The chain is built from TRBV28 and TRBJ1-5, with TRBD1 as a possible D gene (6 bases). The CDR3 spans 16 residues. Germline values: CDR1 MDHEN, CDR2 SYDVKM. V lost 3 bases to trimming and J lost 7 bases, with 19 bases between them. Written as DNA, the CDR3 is TGTGCCAGCAGTTTCTCATACAGGGTTGCAGGGCAGCCCCAGCATTTT. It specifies CASSFSYRVAGQPQHF.

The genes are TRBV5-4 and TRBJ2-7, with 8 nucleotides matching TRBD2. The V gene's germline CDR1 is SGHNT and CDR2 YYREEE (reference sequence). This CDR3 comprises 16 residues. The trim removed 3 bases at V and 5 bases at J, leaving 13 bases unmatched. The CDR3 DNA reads TGTGCCAGCAGCTGGACGGGGGGGCGGGAGTACAACGAGCAGTACTTC. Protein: CASSWTGGREYNEQYF.

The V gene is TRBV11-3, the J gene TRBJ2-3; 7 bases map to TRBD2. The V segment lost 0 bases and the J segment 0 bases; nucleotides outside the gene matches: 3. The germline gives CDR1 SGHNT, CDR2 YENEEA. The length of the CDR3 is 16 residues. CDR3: CASSLESAGSTDTQYF. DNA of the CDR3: TGTGCCAGCAGCTTAGAATCAGCGGGGAGCACAGATACGCAGTATTTT. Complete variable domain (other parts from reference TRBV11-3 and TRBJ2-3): EAGVVQSPRYKIIEKKQPVAFWCNPISGHNTLYWYLQNLGQGPELLIRYENEEAVDDSQLPKDRFSAERLKGVDSTLKIQPAELGDSAVYLCASSLESAGSTDTQYFGPGTRLTVL.

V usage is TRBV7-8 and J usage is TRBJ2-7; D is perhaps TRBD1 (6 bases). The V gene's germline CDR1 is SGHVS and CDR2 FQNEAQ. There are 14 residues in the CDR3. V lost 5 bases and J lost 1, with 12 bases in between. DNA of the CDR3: TGTGCCAGCAGCCACGGGGACACTTCCTACGAGCAGTACTTC. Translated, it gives CASSHGDTSYEQYF.

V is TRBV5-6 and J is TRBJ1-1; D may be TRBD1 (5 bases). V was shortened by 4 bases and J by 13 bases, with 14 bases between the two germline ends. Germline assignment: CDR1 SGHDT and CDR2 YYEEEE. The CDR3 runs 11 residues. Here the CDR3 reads CASSREGQGFF. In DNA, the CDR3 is TGTGCCAGCAGCCGCGAGGGGCAGGGTTTCTTT.

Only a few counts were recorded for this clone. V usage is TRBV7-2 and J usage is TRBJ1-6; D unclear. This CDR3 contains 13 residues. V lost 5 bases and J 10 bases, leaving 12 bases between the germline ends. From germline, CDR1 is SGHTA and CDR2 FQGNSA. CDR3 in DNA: TGTGCCAGCAGCCCCCGTGCTGGGTCACCCCTCCACTTT. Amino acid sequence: CASSPRAGSPLHF.

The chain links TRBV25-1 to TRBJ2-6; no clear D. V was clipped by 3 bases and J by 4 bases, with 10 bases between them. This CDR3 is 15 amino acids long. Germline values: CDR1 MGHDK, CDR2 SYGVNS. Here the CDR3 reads CASSDETRGANVLTF. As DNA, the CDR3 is TGTGCCAGCAGTGATGAGACGCGGGGGGCCAACGTCCTGACTTTC.

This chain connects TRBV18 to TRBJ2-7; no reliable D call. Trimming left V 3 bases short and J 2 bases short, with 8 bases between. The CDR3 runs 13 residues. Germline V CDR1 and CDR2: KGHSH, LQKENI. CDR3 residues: CASSPWATYEQYF. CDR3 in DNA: TGTGCCAGCTCACCGTGGGCGACCTACGAGCAGTACTTC.

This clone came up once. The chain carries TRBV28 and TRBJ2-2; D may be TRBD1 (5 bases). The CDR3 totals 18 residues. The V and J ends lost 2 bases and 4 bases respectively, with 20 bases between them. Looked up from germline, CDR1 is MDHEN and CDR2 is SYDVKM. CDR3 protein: CASSLIQGFHSGTGELFF. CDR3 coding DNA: TGTGCCAGCAGTTTAATCCAGGGTTTTCACTCCGGCACCGGGGAGCTGTTTTTT.

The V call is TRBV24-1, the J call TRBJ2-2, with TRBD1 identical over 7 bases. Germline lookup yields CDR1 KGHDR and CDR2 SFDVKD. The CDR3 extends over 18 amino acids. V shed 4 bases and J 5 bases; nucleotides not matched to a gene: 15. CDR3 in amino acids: CATSDHDRAGRRTGELFF. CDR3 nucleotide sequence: TGTGCCACCAGTGACCACGACAGGGCGGGCAGGCGGACCGGGGAGCTGTTTTTT.

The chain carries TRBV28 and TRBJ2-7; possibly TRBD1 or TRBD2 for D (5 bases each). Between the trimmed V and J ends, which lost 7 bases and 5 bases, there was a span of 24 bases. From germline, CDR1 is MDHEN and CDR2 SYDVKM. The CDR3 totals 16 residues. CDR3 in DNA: TGTGCCAGCACCTCGGGAATGGCAGGGTATTCCGACGAGCAGTACTTC. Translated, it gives CASTSGMAGYSDEQYF.

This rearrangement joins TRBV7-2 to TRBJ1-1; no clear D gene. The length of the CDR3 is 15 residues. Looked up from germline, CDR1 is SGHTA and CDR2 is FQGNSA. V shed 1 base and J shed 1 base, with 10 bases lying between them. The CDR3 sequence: CASSLGPEGNTEAFF. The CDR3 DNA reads TGTGCCAGCAGCTTAGGCCCGGAGGGGAACACTGAAGCTTTCTTT.

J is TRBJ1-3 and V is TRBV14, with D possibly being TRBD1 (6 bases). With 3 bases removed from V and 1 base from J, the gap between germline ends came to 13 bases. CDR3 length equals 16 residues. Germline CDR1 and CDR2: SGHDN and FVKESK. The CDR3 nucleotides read TGTGCCAGCAGCCAGAACAGGGTTTGGTCTGGAAACACCATATATTTT. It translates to CASSQNRVWSGNTIYF.

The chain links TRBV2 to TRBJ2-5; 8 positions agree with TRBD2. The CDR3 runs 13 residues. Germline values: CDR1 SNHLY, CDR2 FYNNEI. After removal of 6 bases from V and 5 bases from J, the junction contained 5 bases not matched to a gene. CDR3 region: CASRPGGIETQYF. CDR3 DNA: TGTGCCAGCAGACCGGGGGGGATCGAGACCCAGTACTTC.

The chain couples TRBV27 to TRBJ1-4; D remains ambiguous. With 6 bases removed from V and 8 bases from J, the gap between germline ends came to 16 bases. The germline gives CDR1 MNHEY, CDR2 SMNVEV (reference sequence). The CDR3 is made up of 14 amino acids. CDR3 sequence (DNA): TGTGCCAGCAGCCACCCAGGAGGTCGGGAAAAACTGTTTTTT. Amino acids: CASSHPGGREKLFF.

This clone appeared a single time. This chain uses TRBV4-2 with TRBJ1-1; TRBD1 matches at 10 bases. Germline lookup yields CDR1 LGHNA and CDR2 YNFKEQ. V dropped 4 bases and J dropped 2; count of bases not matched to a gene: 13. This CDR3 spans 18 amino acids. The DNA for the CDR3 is TGTGCCAGCAGCCCTCTGGGACAGGGGATCTGGAACAACACTGAAGCTTTCTTT. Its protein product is CASSPLGQGIWNNTEAFF.

The CDR3 nucleotides read TGTGCCAGCAGTCGAGCGGGGGGGAGTAGCAATGAGCAGTTCTTC. Translated, it gives CASSRAGGSSNEQFF. This rearrangement joins TRBV3-1 (or the pseudogene TRBV3-2) to TRBJ2-1; 10 bases are a match to TRBD2. With 6 bases clipped from V and 6 bases from J, the junction kept 8 bases outside the gene matches. Germline values: CDR1 LGHDT, CDR2 YNNKEL (reference sequence). The CDR3 loop spans 15 amino acids.

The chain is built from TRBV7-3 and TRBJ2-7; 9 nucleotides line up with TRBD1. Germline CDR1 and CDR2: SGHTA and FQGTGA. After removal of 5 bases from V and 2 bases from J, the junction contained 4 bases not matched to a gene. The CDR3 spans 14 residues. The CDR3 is CASSPTGGPYEQYF. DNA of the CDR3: TGTGCCAGCAGCCCCACAGGGGGCCCCTACGAGCAGTACTTC.

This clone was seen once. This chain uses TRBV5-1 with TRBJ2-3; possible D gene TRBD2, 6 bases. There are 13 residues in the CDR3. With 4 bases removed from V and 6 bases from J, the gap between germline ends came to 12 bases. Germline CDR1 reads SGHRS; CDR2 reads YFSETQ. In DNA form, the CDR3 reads TGCGCCAGCAGCCTAGGCGGGATCGATACGCAGTATTTT. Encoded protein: CASSLGGIDTQYF. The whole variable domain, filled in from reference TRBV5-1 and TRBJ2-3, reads KAGVTQTPRYLIKTRGQQVTLSCSPISGHRSVSWYQQTPGQGLQFLFEYFSETQRNKGNFPGRFSGRQFSNSRSEMNVSTLELGDSALYLCASSLGGIDTQYFGPGTRLTVL.

The CDR3 region is CASSLITSGSPNEQFF. DNA for the CDR3: TGTGCCAGCAGTTTAATCACTAGCGGGAGTCCCAATGAGCAGTTCTTC. V is TRBV28 and J is TRBJ2-1; 11 positions match TRBD2. Germline assignment: CDR1 MDHEN and CDR2 SYDVKM. J was trimmed by 6 bases and V by 2 bases; bases with no gene match: 6. This CDR3 has 16 amino acids.

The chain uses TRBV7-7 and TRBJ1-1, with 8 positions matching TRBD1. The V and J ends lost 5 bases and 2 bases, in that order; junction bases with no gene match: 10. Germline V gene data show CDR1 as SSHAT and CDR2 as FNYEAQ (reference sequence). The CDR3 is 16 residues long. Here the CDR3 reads CASSLRQGMRNTEAFF. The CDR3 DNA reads TGTGCCAGCAGCCTCCGACAGGGGATGAGAAACACTGAAGCTTTCTTT.